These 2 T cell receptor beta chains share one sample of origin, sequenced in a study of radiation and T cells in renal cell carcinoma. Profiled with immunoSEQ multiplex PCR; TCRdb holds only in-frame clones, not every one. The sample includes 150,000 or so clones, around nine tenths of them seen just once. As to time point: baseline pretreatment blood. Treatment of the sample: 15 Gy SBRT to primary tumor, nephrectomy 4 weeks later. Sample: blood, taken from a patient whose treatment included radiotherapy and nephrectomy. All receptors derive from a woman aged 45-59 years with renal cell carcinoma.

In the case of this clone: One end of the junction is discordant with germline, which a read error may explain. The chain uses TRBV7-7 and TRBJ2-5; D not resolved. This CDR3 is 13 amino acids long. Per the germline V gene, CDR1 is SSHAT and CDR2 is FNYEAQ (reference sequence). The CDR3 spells CASTNGIQETQYF. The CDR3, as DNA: TGTGCTAGCACCAATGGGATCCAAGAGACCCAGTACTTC.

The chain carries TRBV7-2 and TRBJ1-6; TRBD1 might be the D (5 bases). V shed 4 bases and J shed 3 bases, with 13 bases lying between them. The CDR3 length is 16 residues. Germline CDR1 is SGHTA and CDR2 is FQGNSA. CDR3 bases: TGTGCCAGCAGCTCGCTTGGCCAGGGCTATAATTCACCCCTCCACTTT. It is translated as CASSSLGQGYNSPLHF.